This passage covers 14 T cell receptor beta chains from one sample sequenced in a study of cytomegalovirus exposure and HLA in healthy donors (dated by TCRdb to about 2017). Libraries were built with the immunoSEQ multiplex PCR assay. For the multiplex PCR, a mixture combining 60 forward primers for TCR Vbeta segments and 13 reverse primers for TCR Jbeta segments was used. Here the immuneACCESS table is served through TCRdb, limited to in-frame sequences with V and J called. Missing clones are a known gap in these copies; in checked studies unresolved V genes cover under half, and the rest lacks a known reason. This sample is represented by 150,000 or so clones; 75% of them were singletons. The ten biggest clones cover approximately 2.3% of the sample. Input material: PBMCs. The receptors stem from a female donor in good health and CMV-seronegative.

The chain uses TRBV9 and TRBJ2-2, with 8 nucleotides matching TRBD2. CDR3 length: 16 residues. Germline trimming cut 3 bases from V and 5 bases from J; bases unmatched to any gene: 9. Germline lookup yields CDR1 SGDLS and CDR2 YYNGEE. This CDR3 is CASSADSGTRTGELFF. DNA of the CDR3: TGTGCCAGCAGCGCCGATAGCGGGACAAGAACCGGGGAGCTGTTTTTT.

The V gene is TRBV15, the J gene TRBJ2-1; possible D gene TRBD1, 5 bases. CDR3 length: 15 residues. The V end was cut by 0 bases, the J end by 6 bases, with 12 bases between. Germline values: CDR1 LNHNV, CDR2 YYDKDF (reference sequence). CDR3 sequence reads: CATSRDRRGGNEQFF. Here the CDR3 DNA reads TGTGCCACCAGCAGAGATAGAAGGGGCGGCAATGAGCAGTTCTTC.

The rearrangement joins TRBV6-5 to TRBJ1-6, with 7 nucleotides matching TRBD1. Trimming removed 6 bases from V and 7 bases from J; junction bases left unmatched: 6. This CDR3 comprises 14 residues. Per the germline V gene, CDR1 is MNHEY and CDR2 is SVGAGI. CDR3 sequence: CASRRGTENSPLHF. For the CDR3, the DNA is TGTGCCAGCAGAAGAGGGACAGAGAATTCACCCCTCCACTTT.

The V gene is TRBV4-1, the J gene TRBJ2-2; tentatively, D is TRBD1 (5 bases). The germline V and J ends were trimmed by 5 bases and 7 bases, with 23 bases remaining between them. Germline V gives CDR1 MGHRA, CDR2 YSYEKL. There are 17 residues in the CDR3. The CDR3 nucleotides read TGCGCCAGCAGCTTTCGGACAATGAATCACCGAGACGGGGAGCTGTTTTTT. Residues: CASSFRTMNHRDGELFF.

The CDR3 reads CASQKGETQYF. CDR3 coding DNA: TGTGCCAGCCAAAAGGGGGAGACCCAGTACTTC. The V call is TRBV27, the J call TRBJ2-5; perhaps TRBD1 as D (5 bases). Germline CDR1 is MNHEY and CDR2 is SMNVEV (reference sequence). Trimming left V 8 bases short and J 5 bases short, with 9 bases between. The CDR3 loop spans 11 amino acids.

The CDR3 protein is CASSPLQGPLTEAFF. CDR3 coding DNA: TGTGCCAGCAGCCCTCTCCAGGGGCCGCTCACTGAAGCTTTCTTT. V is TRBV6-1 and J is TRBJ1-1; D perhaps matches TRBD1 (6 bases). CDR1 and CDR2 from the germline V gene are MNHNS and SASEGT. The CDR3 sequence is 15 residues long. Trimming took off 6 bases at V and 4 bases at J, with 18 bases between the two ends.

This rearrangement joins TRBV6-5 to TRBJ2-3, with a tentative D call TRBD2 (6 bases). Germline values: CDR1 MNHEY, CDR2 SVGAGI. CDR3 size: 13 residues. Trimming shortened V by 4 bases and J by 5 bases, and 10 bases separated the two germline ends. CDR3 nucleotide sequence: TGTGCCAGCAGTTCCGACGGGGGAGATACGCAGTATTTT. Translated, it gives CASSSDGGDTQYF.

This clone has a handful of counts. The chain uses TRBV7-6 and TRBJ1-6; D is uncertain. V lost 6 bases to trimming and J lost 10 bases, with 28 bases between them. CDR1 is SGHVS and CDR2 is FNYEAQ in the germline V gene. This CDR3 is 18 amino acids long. CDR3 sequence reads: CASSQNRGVVDNRSPLHF. The CDR3 DNA is TGTGCCAGCAGTCAAAACCGCGGTGTAGTTGATAATAGGTCACCCCTCCACTTT.

The J gene is TRBJ2-1, the V gene TRBV28; 9 nucleotides align to TRBD2. This CDR3 region has 15 residues. J gave up 0 bases and V 8 bases, and 5 bases lay outside the gene matches. The germline V gene has CDR1 MDHEN and CDR2 SYDVKM. The CDR3 DNA sequence: TGTGCCAGCGCCAGCGGGAGGCTCTCCTACAATGAGCAGTTCTTC. This gives the protein CASASGRLSYNEQFF. The whole variable domain, filled in from reference TRBV28 and TRBJ2-1, reads DVKVTQSSRYLVKRTGEKVFLECVQDMDHENMFWYRQDPGLGLRLIYFSYDVKMKEKGDIPEGYSVSREKKERFSLILESASTNQTSMYLCASASGRLSYNEQFFGPGTRLTVL.

The genes are TRBV7-2 and TRBJ2-7; 7 nucleotides match TRBD1. The ends lost 5 bases at V and 4 bases at J; junction bases unmatched: 11. CDR3 length equals 15 residues. CDR1 and CDR2 (germline): SGHTA, FQGNSA. This CDR3 reads CASSTRTGAPYEQYF. For the CDR3, the DNA is TGTGCCAGCAGCACCCGGACAGGAGCCCCTTACGAGCAGTACTTC.

This rearrangement joins TRBV30 to TRBJ2-4; D not certain. Germline V gene lookup returns CDR1 GTSNPN and CDR2 SVGIG (reference sequence). This CDR3 contains 15 residues. Trimming removed 0 bases at V and 0 bases at J, with 9 bases between. The CDR3 protein is CAWSVNSLAKNIQYF. CDR3 in DNA: TGTGCCTGGAGTGTCAACAGTCTAGCCAAAAACATTCAGTACTTC.

This sequence joins TRBV4-3 and TRBJ2-7; TRBD2 is a possible D gene (5 bases). Looked up from germline, CDR1 is LGHNA and CDR2 is YSLEER. The CDR3 is 15 residues long. V dropped 0 bases and J dropped 4 bases, with 13 bases sitting between them. CDR3: CASSQEVGKVYEQYF. The CDR3, as DNA: TGCGCCAGCAGCCAAGAGGTCGGGAAGGTGTACGAGCAGTACTTC.

The V call is TRBV5-4, the J call TRBJ1-2, with no clear D. The V end lost 2 bases, the J end lost 5 bases, and 10 bases lay between the germline ends. The CDR3 runs 13 residues. In germline, CDR1 is SGHNT, CDR2 YYREEE (reference sequence). The CDR3 region has the DNA TGTGCCAGCAGCTTCCGGGGAGCTTATGGCTACACCTTC. This encodes CASSFRGAYGYTF.

This clone was counted once. V usage is TRBV9 and J usage is TRBJ2-3; 13 nucleotides match TRBD2. CDR3 length: 17 residues. With V trimmed by 0 bases and J by 5 bases, 6 bases remained unmatched. Germline V gene data show CDR1 as SGDLS and CDR2 as YYNGEE. Here the CDR3 DNA reads TGTGCCAGCAGCGTAGGGACTAGCGGGGGCCCCGGAGATACGCAGTATTTT. Amino acid sequence: CASSVGTSGGPGDTQYF.